A selection of T cell receptor beta chains follows, all from one sample in a study of cytomegalovirus exposure and HLA in healthy donors. Produced via immunoSEQ multiplex PCR; TCRdb's table is partial and in-frame only. The data show roughly 200,000 clones, about 9% seen once. Specimen: PBMCs. Every receptor here comes from a woman aged 25 to 45 in good health and CMV-seropositive. CDR3s include the opening cysteine and the closing phenylalanine or tryptophan. The order of the fields is J gene, CDR3 length, V gene, CDR3 protein.

J gene: TRBJ2-7
CDR3 length: 13
V gene: TRBV6-1
CDR3 protein: CASSGSGPGEQYF

J gene: TRBJ2-1
CDR3 length: 15
V gene: TRBV29-1
CDR3 protein: CSVSGTRGRGNEQFF

J gene: TRBJ1-1
CDR3 length: 13
V gene: TRBV10-1
CDR3 protein: CASSDRQNTEAFF

J gene: TRBJ1-1
CDR3 length: 13
V gene: TRBV19
CDR3 protein: CASSITRYTEAFF

J gene: TRBJ1-3
CDR3 length: 12
V gene: TRBV30
CDR3 protein: CFGARWGNTIYF

J gene: TRBJ1-1
CDR3 length: 12
V gene: TRBV5-1
CDR3 protein: CASSLDRTEAFF

J gene: TRBJ2-2
CDR3 length: 20
V gene: TRBV4-2
CDR3 protein: CASSQEAGWLAGVGTGELFF

J gene: TRBJ1-2
CDR3 length: 16
V gene: TRBV13
CDR3 protein: CASSLGARWREVDYTF

J gene: TRBJ2-7
CDR3 length: 12
V gene: TRBV11-2
CDR3 protein: CASSVSLREQYF

J gene: TRBJ1-2
CDR3 length: 13
V gene: TRBV30
CDR3 protein: CAWRRGGGYGYTF